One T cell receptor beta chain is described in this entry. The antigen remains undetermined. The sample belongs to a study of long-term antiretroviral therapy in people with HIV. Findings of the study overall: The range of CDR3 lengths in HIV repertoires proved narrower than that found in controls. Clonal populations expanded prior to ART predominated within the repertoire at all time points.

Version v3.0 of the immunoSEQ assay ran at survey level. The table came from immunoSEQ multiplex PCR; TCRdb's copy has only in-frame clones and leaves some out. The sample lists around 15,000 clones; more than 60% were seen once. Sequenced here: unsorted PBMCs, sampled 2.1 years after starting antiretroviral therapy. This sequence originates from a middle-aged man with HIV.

The CDR3 DNA is TGTGCCAGCAGCTCTTCCGGGTTAAAAGAGACCCAGTACTTC. The encoded protein is CASSSSGLKETQYF. The V gene is TRBV7-3, the J gene TRBJ2-5; no clear D gene. Germline-derived CDR1 and CDR2 are SGHTA and FQGTGA. The CDR3 loop spans 14 amino acids. Deletions cut 4 bases from V and 3 bases from J, with 12 bases between.